The next 13 T cell receptor beta chains were all read from a single sample in a study of Ad26.COV2.S vaccination and SARS-CoV-2 variants. The method was immunoSEQ multiplex PCR; TCRdb's version includes in-frame clones alone and lacks a portion of them. Of 510,000 or so clones in the sample, 70% to 90% were seen once. Noted treatment: some 20 received Ad26.COV2.S at low or high dose, single or two shots; about 5 received placebo; per-sample allocation not given. Samples were taken on day 63 after the first vaccine or placebo injection. Sequenced here: peripheral blood, sampled in a trial of Ad26.COV2.S vaccine versus placebo. The receptors come from a person between 18 and 59 years old who received the Ad26.COV2.S COVID-19 vaccine or a placebo.

J is TRBJ2-3 and V is TRBV6-4, with TRBD1 matching over 8 bases. There are 15 residues in the CDR3. Germline-derived CDR1 and CDR2 are MRHNA and SNTAGT. V shed 8 bases, J shed 2 bases, and the junction held 9 bases outside the gene matches. CDR3: CASRVGQVNTDTQYF. As DNA, the CDR3 is TGTGCCAGCCGGGTGGGACAGGTTAACACAGATACGCAGTATTTT.

The CDR3 sequence is CASKSPFYGYTF. The CDR3, as DNA: TGCGCCAGTAAGAGTCCCTTCTATGGCTACACCTTC. V is TRBV4-3 and J is TRBJ1-2; D remains unclear. The CDR3 sequence is 12 residues long. CDR1 and CDR2 (germline): LGHNA, YSLEER. V dropped 9 bases and J dropped 4 bases, with 12 bases sitting between them.

This chain links TRBV20-1 with TRBJ1-1; the D is unclear. Germline-derived CDR1 and CDR2 are DFQATT and SNEGSKA (reference sequence). The germline V and J ends were trimmed by 3 bases and 10 bases, with 12 bases remaining between them. The CDR3 spans 11 residues. The CDR3 DNA reads TGCAGTGCTAGCTTGGTAGAGGGAGCTTTCTTT. This codes for CSASLVEGAFF.

The chain recombines TRBV7-3 with TRBJ2-1; 10 nucleotides align to TRBD2. V lost 4 bases to trimming and J lost 3 bases; unmatched junction nucleotides: 6. CDR3 length: 16 amino acids. Germline V CDR1 and CDR2: SGHTA, FQGTGA. The CDR3: CASSSRAGGLYNEQFF. CDR3 sequence (DNA): TGTGCCAGCAGCTCTCGAGCGGGAGGGCTCTACAATGAGCAGTTCTTC.

This clone was observed once. This chain uses TRBV29-1 with TRBJ1-3; D gene ambiguous. From germline, CDR1 is SQVTM and CDR2 ANQGSEA. This CDR3 contains 11 residues. The V end lost 6 bases, the J end lost 8 bases, and 11 bases lay between the germline ends. The CDR3 nucleotides are TGCAGCGTGGACGGAGGAGACACCATATATTTT. Encoded protein: CSVDGGDTIYF.

This clone was seen more than once but under ten times. This CDR3 reads CASSPSGPGGEQYF. The CDR3 DNA sequence: TGTGCCAGCAGCCCCTCAGGCCCAGGGGGCGAGCAGTACTTC. The V call is TRBV7-2, the J call TRBJ2-7, with 7 nucleotides matching TRBD1. CDR1 SGHTA and CDR2 FQGNSA come from the germline V gene. The CDR3 totals 14 residues. Trimming cost V 5 bases and J 6 bases; bases outside gene matches: 10.

The rearrangement joins TRBV6-1 to TRBJ2-7; D is undetermined. From germline, CDR1 is MNHNS and CDR2 SASEGT. CDR3 length equals 15 residues. V dropped 2 bases and J dropped 0 bases, with 11 bases sitting between them. The CDR3 spells CASSETLVSSYEQYF. CDR3 DNA: TGTGCCAGCAGTGAAACCCTGGTAAGCTCCTACGAGCAGTACTTC.

V is TRBV5-1 and J is TRBJ2-1; possibly TRBD1 for D (5 bases). Looked up from germline, CDR1 is SGHRS and CDR2 is YFSETQ. The CDR3 covers 15 residues. Trimming took 2 bases from V and 2 from J, leaving 11 bases between them. The CDR3: CASSLGATPYNEQFF. The CDR3, as DNA: TGCGCCAGCAGCTTAGGGGCAACTCCCTACAATGAGCAGTTCTTC.

V gene TRBV2 combines with J gene TRBJ2-5; 7 nucleotides align to TRBD2. The length of the CDR3 is 15 residues. Unmatched junction bases numbered 7, after V lost 1 base and J lost 5 bases. Germline CDR1 and CDR2: SNHLY and FYNNEI. CDR3 nucleotide sequence: TGTGCCAGCAGTGAAGACGGGGGGATTGGGGAGACCCAGTACTTC. As protein: CASSEDGGIGETQYF.

The CDR3 sequence is CASSLATSGRANEQFF. The CDR3 nucleotides are TGCGCCAGCAGCTTGGCGACTAGCGGGAGGGCAAATGAGCAGTTCTTC. This chain joins TRBV5-1 and TRBJ2-1; 14 nucleotides line up with TRBD2. The germline V gene has CDR1 SGHRS and CDR2 YFSETQ. With 0 bases clipped from V and 7 bases from J, the junction kept 3 bases outside the gene matches. The CDR3 length is 16 residues.

The rearrangement uses TRBV2 and TRBJ2-3; tentatively, D is TRBD2 (6 bases). The V and J ends lost 2 bases and 5 bases respectively, with 11 bases between them. The V gene's germline CDR1 is SNHLY and CDR2 FYNNEI. This CDR3 is built from 14 residues. For the CDR3, the DNA is TGTGCCAGCAGTGAAAGGGCGGGAAGAGATACGCAGTATTTT. Its translation is CASSERAGRDTQYF.

V and J are TRBV6-5 and TRBJ2-1, with 7 bases that match TRBD1. Germline V gene lookup returns CDR1 MNHEY and CDR2 SVGAGI. The ends lost 0 bases at V and 15 bases at J; junction bases unmatched: 8. CDR3 length: 13 amino acids. The CDR3 protein is CASSYSRGQVLFF. The CDR3 coding sequence is TGTGCCAGCAGTTACTCGAGGGGGCAGGTGCTGTTCTTC.

The V call is TRBV5-6, the J call TRBJ2-3; 8 bases fit TRBD1. In germline, CDR1 is SGHDT, CDR2 YYEEEE. V gave up 3 bases and J gave up 3 bases; unmatched junction bases: 6. The CDR3 consists of 15 residues. The chain's CDR3 is CASSSPHRGTDTQYF. CDR3 coding DNA: TGTGCCAGCAGCTCGCCCCACAGGGGGACAGATACGCAGTATTTT.